This T cell receptor (beta chain) was profiled in a study of cytomegalovirus exposure and HLA in healthy donors. Study results and caveats: In a later analysis, specific HLA alleles were associated with under 20,000 TCR beta sequences at a 0.05 false discovery rate. There were several of the most significant clusters that appeared linked to common viral pathogens in a later analysis. According to the study, roughly 160 TCR beta chains were cytomegalovirus-associated.

When sampled, the donors appeared nominally healthy, though they likely had unrecorded immune exposures. Primers for the PCR totalled 60 Vbeta and 13 Jbeta. Only in-frame clones appear in the TCRdb table, and some are missing; sequencing was by immunoSEQ multiplex PCR. The sample has fewer than 150,000 clones, over 70% seen once. Concerning this clone: Its specificity is unknown.

The CDR3 loop spans 16 amino acids. Per germline, CDR1 LNHDA and CDR2 SQIVND (reference sequence). With V trimmed by 4 bases and J by 7 bases, 12 bases remained unmatched. The sample comprised PBMCs. The receptor was isolated from a man in his forties in good health and CMV-seropositive. This sequence joins TRBV19 and TRBJ2-1; 8 bases match TRBD2. CDR3 sequence reads: CASSTYAAGEGNEQFF. CDR3 sequence (DNA): TGTGCCAGTAGTACTTATGCAGCGGGAGAGGGGAATGAGCAGTTCTTC. Drawing the rest from reference TRBV19 and TRBJ2-1, the complete variable domain is DGGITQSPKYLFRKEGQNVTLSCEQNLNHDAMYWYRQDPGQGLRLIYYSQIVNDFQKGDIAEGYSVSREKKESFPLTVTSAQKNPTAFYLCASSTYAAGEGNEQFFGPGTRLTVL.